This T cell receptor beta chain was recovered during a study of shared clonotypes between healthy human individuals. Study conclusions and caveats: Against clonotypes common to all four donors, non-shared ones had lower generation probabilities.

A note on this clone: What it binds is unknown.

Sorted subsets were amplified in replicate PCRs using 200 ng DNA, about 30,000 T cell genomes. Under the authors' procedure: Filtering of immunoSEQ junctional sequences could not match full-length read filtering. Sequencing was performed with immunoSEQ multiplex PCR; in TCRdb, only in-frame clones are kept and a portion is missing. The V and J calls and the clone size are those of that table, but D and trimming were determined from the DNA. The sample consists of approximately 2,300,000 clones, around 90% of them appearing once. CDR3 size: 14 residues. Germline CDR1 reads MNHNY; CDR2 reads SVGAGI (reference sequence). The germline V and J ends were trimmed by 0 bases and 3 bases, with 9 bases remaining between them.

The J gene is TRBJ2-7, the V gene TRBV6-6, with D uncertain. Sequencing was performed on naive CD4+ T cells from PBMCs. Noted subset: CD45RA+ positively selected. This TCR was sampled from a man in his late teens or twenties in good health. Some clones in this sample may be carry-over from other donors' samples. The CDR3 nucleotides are TGTGCCAGCAGTTACTCTGACACCCGCTACGAGCAGTACTTC. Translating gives CASSYSDTRYEQYF.